A selection of T cell receptor beta chains follows, all from one sample in a study of blood T cell repertoires in COVID-19. Libraries were prepared by immunoSEQ multiplex PCR; TCRdb keeps only in-frame clonotypes and omits some of them. The table records more than 100,000 clones, about 86% of them present only once. The sample was peripheral blood. These TCRs come from a woman between 55 and 75 years old with active or convalescent COVID-19. CDR3s include the opening cysteine and the closing phenylalanine or tryptophan. Fields, in order: V gene, J gene, CDR3 length, clone size, CDR3 protein. Some rows have no size entry. The others give once, few or many, or a class for an expanded clone.

V gene: TRBV2
J gene: TRBJ2-3
CDR3 length: 16
clone size: .
CDR3 protein: CASSQGTSGQGDTQYF

V gene: TRBV14
J gene: TRBJ1-1
CDR3 length: 15
clone size: once
CDR3 protein: CASSQDTGYGTEAFF

V gene: TRBV11-2
J gene: TRBJ2-3
CDR3 length: 15
clone size: .
CDR3 protein: CASRLIAGVADTQYF

V gene: TRBV9
J gene: TRBJ1-2
CDR3 length: 15
clone size: .
CDR3 protein: CASSFDSLANYGYTF

V gene: TRBV19
J gene: TRBJ1-2
CDR3 length: 17
clone size: .
CDR3 protein: CASSIELSGETNYGYTF

V gene: TRBV5-8
J gene: TRBJ1-5
CDR3 length: 13
clone size: .
CDR3 protein: CASSLVGNQPQHF

V gene: TRBV4-1
J gene: TRBJ1-2
CDR3 length: 15
clone size: .
CDR3 protein: CASSQVTGGDYGYTF

V gene: TRBV28
J gene: TRBJ2-1
CDR3 length: 17
clone size: .
CDR3 protein: CASSLPPSGTLDNEQFF

V gene: TRBV6-5
J gene: TRBJ1-4
CDR3 length: 13
clone size: .
CDR3 protein: CASRGQGNEKLFF

V gene: TRBV7-2
J gene: TRBJ2-1
CDR3 length: 16
clone size: .
CDR3 protein: CASSLGLAGGLDEQFF

V gene: TRBV7-2
J gene: TRBJ1-6
CDR3 length: 14
clone size: .
CDR3 protein: CASSPSSYNSPLHF

V gene: TRBV6-5
J gene: TRBJ2-5
CDR3 length: 15
clone size: .
CDR3 protein: CASPIESVPQETQYF

V gene: TRBV6-6
J gene: TRBJ2-1
CDR3 length: 15
clone size: .
CDR3 protein: CASSYYRDRNNEQFF

V gene: TRBV9
J gene: TRBJ2-5
CDR3 length: 15
clone size: once
CDR3 protein: CASSVQGVPTETQYF

V gene: TRBV19
J gene: TRBJ2-1
CDR3 length: 20
clone size: once
CDR3 protein: CASSIFPGLAGQSSYNEQFF

V gene: TRBV30
J gene: TRBJ2-7
CDR3 length: 13
clone size: .
CDR3 protein: CAWSGFSSYEQYF

V gene: TRBV19
J gene: TRBJ2-3
CDR3 length: 15
clone size: .
CDR3 protein: CASSPSGALADTQYF

V gene: TRBV28
J gene: TRBJ2-1
CDR3 length: 15
clone size: .
CDR3 protein: CATLQEGEFDNEQFF

V gene: TRBV6-2/TRBV6-3
J gene: TRBJ1-4
CDR3 length: 15
clone size: .
CDR3 protein: CASSYLRSGNEKLFF

V gene: TRBV7-9
J gene: TRBJ1-6
CDR3 length: 13
clone size: once
CDR3 protein: CASSLSGDSPLHF

V gene: TRBV19
J gene: TRBJ2-2
CDR3 length: 19
clone size: few
CDR3 protein: CASSIPWDSRYFSAGELFF

V gene: TRBV10-2
J gene: TRBJ2-1
CDR3 length: 18
clone size: .
CDR3 protein: CASSELPGLAGGPGEQFF

V gene: TRBV19
J gene: TRBJ2-2
CDR3 length: 14
clone size: .
CDR3 protein: CASKGQGVTGELFF

V gene: TRBV7-3
J gene: TRBJ2-1
CDR3 length: 14
clone size: few
CDR3 protein: CASSTGTGEREQFF

V gene: TRBV7-2
J gene: TRBJ1-5
CDR3 length: 17
clone size: once
CDR3 protein: CASSLARTGKYNQPQHF

V gene: TRBV7-2
J gene: TRBJ1-1
CDR3 length: 16
clone size: .
CDR3 protein: CASSREPGQGLPEAFF

V gene: TRBV18
J gene: TRBJ1-1
CDR3 length: 18
clone size: few
CDR3 protein: CASSPPGTASILNTEAFF

V gene: TRBV28
J gene: TRBJ1-4
CDR3 length: 13
clone size: .
CDR3 protein: CASSLGGVEKLFF

V gene: TRBV5-1
J gene: TRBJ1-1
CDR3 length: 15
clone size: .
CDR3 protein: CASSLVGQGMTEAFF

V gene: TRBV5-8
J gene: TRBJ2-3
CDR3 length: 17
clone size: .
CDR3 protein: CASSPGVAGEGTDTQYF

V gene: TRBV4-1
J gene: TRBJ1-3
CDR3 length: 13
clone size: .
CDR3 protein: CASSPTRGNTIYF

V gene: TRBV24-1
J gene: TRBJ2-3
CDR3 length: 17
clone size: .
CDR3 protein: CATSDPGQPARWDTQYF

V gene: TRBV24-1
J gene: TRBJ2-3
CDR3 length: 15
clone size: .
CDR3 protein: CATRLSGSRTDTQYF

V gene: TRBV6-5
J gene: TRBJ1-5
CDR3 length: 13
clone size: .
CDR3 protein: CASGQGSNQPQHF

V gene: TRBV9
J gene: TRBJ1-3
CDR3 length: 15
clone size: many
CDR3 protein: CASSTGQLGGNTIYF

V gene: TRBV29-1
J gene: TRBJ1-2
CDR3 length: 15
clone size: .
CDR3 protein: CSVEERTQGALGYTF

V gene: TRBV29-1
J gene: TRBJ2-1
CDR3 length: 10
clone size: .
CDR3 protein: CSVYRGEQFF

V gene: TRBV28
J gene: TRBJ1-2
CDR3 length: 14
clone size: .
CDR3 protein: CASSTLRGGYGYTF

V gene: TRBV9
J gene: TRBJ2-6
CDR3 length: 19
clone size: once
CDR3 protein: CASSVRTEGSFGGANVLTF

V gene: TRBV29-1
J gene: TRBJ2-5
CDR3 length: 20
clone size: .
CDR3 protein: CRVEGWAGTSGRALWETQYF

V gene: TRBV10-2
J gene: TRBJ2-6
CDR3 length: 18
clone size: .
CDR3 protein: CASSARTGLLAGANVLTF

V gene: TRBV4-2
J gene: TRBJ1-6
CDR3 length: 14
clone size: .
CDR3 protein: CASGRETANSPLHF

V gene: TRBV10-3
J gene: TRBJ2-7
CDR3 length: 14
clone size: .
CDR3 protein: CATSSGKGEGEQYF

V gene: TRBV10-3
J gene: TRBJ2-3
CDR3 length: 15
clone size: .
CDR3 protein: CAISQLAGSTDTQYF

V gene: TRBV14
J gene: TRBJ2-3
CDR3 length: 15
clone size: .
CDR3 protein: CASSLQGAVADTQYF

V gene: TRBV18
J gene: TRBJ2-2
CDR3 length: 14
clone size: .
CDR3 protein: CASSPLQNTGELFF

V gene: TRBV28
J gene: TRBJ2-2
CDR3 length: 15
clone size: .
CDR3 protein: CASSLWAGDTGELFF

V gene: TRBV2
J gene: TRBJ1-1
CDR3 length: 14
clone size: .
CDR3 protein: CASSEVLAGPEAFF

V gene: TRBV13
J gene: TRBJ1-6
CDR3 length: 14
clone size: .
CDR3 protein: CASSLAGGISPLHF

V gene: TRBV6-5
J gene: TRBJ2-1
CDR3 length: 14
clone size: .
CDR3 protein: CASRGLAGENEQFF

V gene: TRBV7-3
J gene: TRBJ1-3
CDR3 length: 16
clone size: .
CDR3 protein: CASSSQTGSSGNTIYF

V gene: TRBV7-9
J gene: TRBJ1-1
CDR3 length: 14
clone size: once
CDR3 protein: CASTLDTANTEAFF

V gene: TRBV19
J gene: TRBJ1-5
CDR3 length: 14
clone size: .
CDR3 protein: CASTIQGYNQPQHF